This T cell receptor beta chain derives from a study of beta chain features in type 1 diabetes. Background on the study: The study found patients and healthy donors alike in age, gender and cell yields. General study results and limits: The study found fewer insertions and more deletions at VDJ junctions in type 1 diabetes patients.

Notes on this clone: Its antigen is as yet unknown.

The entirety of the isolated RNA underwent reverse transcription, so expressed TCRB transcripts were sequenced. TCRdb's table, derived via immunoSEQ multiplex PCR, lists solely in-frame clones and lacks some. Of hundreds of thousands of clones in the sample, about 32% were seen once. The origin of this receptor is a man between 18 and 29 years old in good health. The specimen was naive CD4+ T cells from blood.

The DNA of the CDR3 is TGTGCCATCAGTGGGGACGGGGGGCAGCCCCAGCATTTT. This codes for CAISGDGGQPQHF. The V call is TRBV10-3, the J call TRBJ1-5; tentative D call: TRBD1 (5 bases). This CDR3 has 13 residues. Germline V gene sequence: CDR1 ENHRY, CDR2 SYGVKD. V was pared by 4 bases and J by 7 bases, with 11 bases between.